This T cell receptor (beta chain) was identified in a study of blood T cell repertoires in COVID-19. In the study overall: The United States, Italy and Spain were the sources of the acute and convalescent COVID-19 samples. PBMCs, B-cell-depleted T cells, or T cells were the source of the cDNA or gDNA that made up the material.

Trimming at V came to 2 bases and at J to 6 bases, leaving 18 bases not matched to a gene. The CDR3 runs 18 residues. Germline CDR1 and CDR2: MNHNS and SASEGT. Per the authors' pipeline: The assay estimated nucleated cells by amplifying reference gene primers. This table comes from immunoSEQ multiplex PCR, and its TCRdb copy is limited to in-frame clones, with some not included. The V and J calls and clone size are taken from that table; D and trimming were inferred from the DNA. The sample holds 200,000 to 250,000 clones, about four fifths seen once. This clone is a singleton in its sample. This receptor was obtained from a woman over 75 with acute or convalescent COVID-19. The chain carries TRBV6-1 and TRBJ1-1; 7 bases are shared with TRBD1. Sequencing was done on a sample of peripheral blood. CDR3 in DNA: TGTGCCAGCAGTGAACGACCCCGGCTGACAGGGCTTGGCTCTGAAGCTTTCTTT. It codes for CASSERPRLTGLGSEAFF.